These T cell receptor beta chains were read from a single sample in a study of cytotoxic CD8 clonotypes in ibrutinib-treated CLL. Assay used: immunoSEQ multiplex PCR; TCRdb lists only in-frame clones, some missing. The sample carries fewer than 35,000 clones, around 63% recorded once. The sample here was PBMCs, taken before ibrutinib treatment. The receptor source for this set is a human donor with chronic lymphocytic leukemia. The CDR3 runs from the conserved cysteine through the conserved F or W. The order of the fields is clone size, D gene, J gene, CDR3 length, V gene, CDR3 DNA, CDR3 protein. D genes are given only for firm matches. Size tells how often a clone was seen (once, few, many) or the class of an expanded clone, and some rows leave it out.

NA,NA,TRBJ1-2,17,TRBV18,TGTGCCAGCTCACCACCAGCAACGGTAGGGGGACTCTCTGGCTACACCTTC,CASSPPATVGGLSGYTF
NA,TRBD1,TRBJ2-7,12,TRBV15,TGTGCCACAGGACAGGGGGCGGGTGAGCAGTACTTC,CATGQGAGEQYF
NA,TRBD1,TRBJ1-5,13,TRBV11-2,TGTGCCAGTACCACAGGGGGCAATCAGCCCCAGCATTTT,CASTTGGNQPQHF
NA,NA,TRBJ2-3,14,TRBV19,TGTGCCAGTAGTGACGTAAGGGCGGGAGATACGCAGTATTTT,CASSDVRAGDTQYF
NA,TRBD1,TRBJ1-2,14,TRBV9,TGTGCCAGCAGCGCGCACAGGGGCCCGGATGGCTACACCTTC,CASSAHRGPDGYTF
NA,TRBD2,TRBJ2-3,15,TRBV5-6,TGTGCCAGCAGCTTACGGGAGGGCCTTGTAGATACGCAGTATTTT,CASSLREGLVDTQYF
NA,TRBD1,TRBJ2-7,15,TRBV15,TGTGCCACCAGCAGATTAGGAGGGACAGGGGACGAGCAGTACTTC,CATSRLGGTGDEQYF
once,TRBD1,TRBJ1-1,16,TRBV9,TGTGCCAGCAGCGTAGGGACACAGGGGGCGAACACTGAAGCTTTCTTT,CASSVGTQGANTEAFF
few,TRBD1,TRBJ1-2,14,TRBV5-1,TGCGCCAGCAGCTTGGGGTCAGGGGGCTATGGCTACACCTTC,CASSLGSGGYGYTF
NA,NA,TRBJ2-4,15,TRBV28,TGTGCCAGCAGTCTCCCGTCCATAGCCAAAAACATTCAGTACTTC,CASSLPSIAKNIQYF
NA,TRBD1,TRBJ1-1,15,TRBV11-3,TGTGCCAGCAGCTTTTCAGGACAGGGAAGCACTGAAGCTTTCTTT,CASSFSGQGSTEAFF
NA,NA,TRBJ2-1,11,TRBV6-1,TGTGCCAGCAGCGCTCACAATGAGCAGTTCTTC,CASSAHNEQFF
NA,NA,TRBJ1-1,15,TRBV4-3,TGCGCCAGCAGCCAACAATCGTCGGGGAACACTGAAGCTTTCTTT,CASSQQSSGNTEAFF
once,TRBD2,TRBJ2-3,17,TRBV9,TGTGCCAGCAGCCCCTCTAGCGGTGCGGGAGTCCCAGATACGCAGTATTTT,CASSPSSGAGVPDTQYF
NA,NA,TRBJ1-6,13,TRBV5-6,TGTGCCAGCAGCTGGGGTAATAATTCACCCCTCCACTTT,CASSWGNNSPLHF
NA,NA,TRBJ1-5,13,TRBV5-5,TGTGCCAGCAGCCCGGCACCGGAAGCGCCCCAGCATTTT,CASSPAPEAPQHF
NA,NA,TRBJ1-4,14,TRBV28,TGTGCCAGCAGCATTTTTGCAACTAATGAAAAACTGTTTTTT,CASSIFATNEKLFF
few,NA,TRBJ1-6,15,TRBV27,TGTGCCAGCAGTTTACAGGGGATCCTAAATTCACCCCTCCACTTT,CASSLQGILNSPLHF
NA,TRBD2,TRBJ2-7,16,TRBV5-1,TGCGCCAGCAGCTTGGTCCCCGGCGGGGGATCCTACGAGCAGTACTTC,CASSLVPGGGSYEQYF
NA,NA,TRBJ2-3,16,TRBV7-2,TGTGCCAGCAGCTACCAACACGGGGGAGCCACAGATACGCAGTATTTT,CASSYQHGGATDTQYF
NA,NA,TRBJ2-7,17,TRBV4-1,TGCGCCAGCAGCCAGCCTCTGGGGGGGGCGAGCTCCTACGAGCAGTACTTC,CASSQPLGGASSYEQYF
NA,TRBD1,TRBJ1-4,14,TRBV13,TGTGCCAGCAGCTTGGGACAGGGAGTCCAAAAACTGTTTTTT,CASSLGQGVQKLFF
NA,TRBD1,TRBJ2-7,15,TRBV28,TGTGCCAGCAGCCCCAACAGGGGGCTAAACTACGAGCAGTACTTC,CASSPNRGLNYEQYF
NA,TRBD1,TRBJ1-2,16,TRBV4-1,TGCGCCAGCAGCCAAGCCGAGGGGGACAGGGCCCATGGCTACACCTTC,CASSQAEGDRAHGYTF
NA,NA,TRBJ2-7,12,TRBV15,TGTGCCACCAGCAGAGACCAGGGGACACCACGATTC,CATSRDQGTPRF
NA,NA,TRBJ1-2,17,TRBV28,TGTGCCAGCAGTTTCTCATTGGCTATGGACAGCACTTATGGCTACACCTTC,CASSFSLAMDSTYGYTF
NA,NA,TRBJ2-7,16,TRBV6-5,TGTGCCAGCAGTTACTCGCCCCAATCCACAGTGTACGAGCAGTACTTC,CASSYSPQSTVYEQYF
NA,TRBD2,TRBJ2-1,18,TRBV18,TGTGCCAGCTCACCCACCAAAATAGCGGGAGGGCCAGGCAATGAGCAGTTCTTC,CASSPTKIAGGPGNEQFF
NA,NA,TRBJ1-2,13,TRBV5-8,TGTGCCAGCCGTCCCGGGACCTCCAATGGCTACACCTTC,CASRPGTSNGYTF
NA,TRBD1,TRBJ2-5,13,TRBV6-5,TGTGCCAGCTATGGGACAGTCCAAGAGACCCAGTACTTC,CASYGTVQETQYF
NA,NA,TRBJ2-7,15,TRBV9,TGTGCCAGCAGCGGAACCGGCCGGGGCACCTACGAGCAGTACTTC,CASSGTGRGTYEQYF
once,TRBD1,TRBJ2-7,13,TRBV18,TGTGCCAGCTCACCGACAGGGTCCTACGAGCAGTACTTC,CASSPTGSYEQYF
NA,NA,TRBJ1-1,11,TRBV30,TGTGCCTGGACACGGAGGACTGAAGCTTTCTTT,CAWTRRTEAFF
NA,NA,TRBJ2-1,16,TRBV6-1,TGTGCCAGCAGTGCAACAGGTTCTAGCTCCTACAATGAGCAGTTCTTC,CASSATGSSSYNEQFF